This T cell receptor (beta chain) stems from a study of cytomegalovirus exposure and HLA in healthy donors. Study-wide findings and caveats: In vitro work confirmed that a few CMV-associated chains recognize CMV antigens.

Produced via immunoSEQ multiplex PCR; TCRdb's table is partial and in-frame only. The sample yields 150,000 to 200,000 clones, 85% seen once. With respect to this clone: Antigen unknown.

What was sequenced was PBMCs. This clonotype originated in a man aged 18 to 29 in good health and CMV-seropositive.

As DNA, the CDR3 is TGTGCCAGCTCACCACCTAAAGGGCTGCGGACTGAGACCAAAAACATTCAGTACTTC. Its translation: CASSPPKGLRTETKNIQYF. The chain uses TRBV18 and TRBJ2-4, with D possibly TRBD2 on 5 matching bases. This CDR3 contains 19 residues. In germline, CDR1 is KGHSH, CDR2 LQKENI. V was shortened by 0 bases and J by 2 bases, with 20 bases between the two germline ends. The entire variable domain, with the rest obtained from reference TRBV18 and TRBJ2-4, is as follows: NAGVMQNPRHLVRRRGQEARLRCSPMKGHSHVYWYRQLPEEGLKFMVYLQKENIIDESGMPKERFSAEFPKEGPSILRIQQVVRGDSAAYFCASSPPKGLRTETKNIQYFGAGTRLSVL.